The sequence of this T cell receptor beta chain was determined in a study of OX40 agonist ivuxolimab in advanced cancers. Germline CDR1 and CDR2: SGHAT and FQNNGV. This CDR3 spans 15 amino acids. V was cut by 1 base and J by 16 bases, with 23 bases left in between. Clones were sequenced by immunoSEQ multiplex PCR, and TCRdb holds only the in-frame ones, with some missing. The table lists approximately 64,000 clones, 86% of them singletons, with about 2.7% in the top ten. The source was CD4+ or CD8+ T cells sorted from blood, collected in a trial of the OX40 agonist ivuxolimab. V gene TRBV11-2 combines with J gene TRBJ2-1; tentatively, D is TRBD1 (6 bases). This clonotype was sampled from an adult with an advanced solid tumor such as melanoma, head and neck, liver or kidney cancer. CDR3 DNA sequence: TGTGCCAGCAGCTTAGGGACAGACCAGGCTAGCCATTTTTTCTTC. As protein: CASSLGTDQASHFFF.